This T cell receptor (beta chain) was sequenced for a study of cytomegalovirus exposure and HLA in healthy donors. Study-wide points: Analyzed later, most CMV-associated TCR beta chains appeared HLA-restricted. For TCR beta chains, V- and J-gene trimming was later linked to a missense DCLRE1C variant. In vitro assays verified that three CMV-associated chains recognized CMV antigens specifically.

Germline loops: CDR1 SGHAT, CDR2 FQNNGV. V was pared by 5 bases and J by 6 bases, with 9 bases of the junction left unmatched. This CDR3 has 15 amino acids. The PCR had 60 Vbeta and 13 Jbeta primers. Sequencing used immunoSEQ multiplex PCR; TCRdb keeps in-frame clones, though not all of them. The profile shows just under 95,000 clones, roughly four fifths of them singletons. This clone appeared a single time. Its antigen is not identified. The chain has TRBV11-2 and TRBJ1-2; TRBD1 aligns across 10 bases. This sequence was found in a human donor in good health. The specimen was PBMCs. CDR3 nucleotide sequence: TGTGCCAGCAGCGGCCCGGGACAGGGGATTGATGGCTACACCTTC. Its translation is CASSGPGQGIDGYTF.